Included here is one TCR beta chain sequence, with context. Its antigen is as yet unknown. PCR involved 60 Vbeta and 13 Jbeta primers. Sequenced by immunoSEQ multiplex PCR; TCRdb stores in-frame clones only, minus some. The table includes about 140,000 clones, approximately 79% detected once. The data were obtained in a study of cytomegalovirus exposure and HLA in healthy donors. Study as a whole: Sequencing of some 200 million T cells in an earlier analysis found about 120 million unique TCR beta sequences. General study points: Among the sequence variants, a highly shared cluster was likely an artifact of sequencing. Confirmation in vitro established that a few CMV-associated chains were specific for CMV antigens.

Donors showed nominal health when sampled, although they likely had unrecorded immune exposures. This CDR3 spans 14 amino acids. Germline V gives CDR1 SGHRS, CDR2 YFSETQ. The trim removed 3 bases at V and 7 bases at J, leaving 5 bases unmatched. The sequence was obtained from a woman in her fifties or sixties in good health and CMV-seropositive. This chain uses TRBV5-1 with TRBJ1-2, with 11 bases identical to TRBD1. The sample taken for sequencing was PBMCs. The CDR3 DNA follows: TGCGCCAGCAGCTCCGGGACAGGGGGATTTGGCTACACCTTC. This codes for CASSSGTGGFGYTF.